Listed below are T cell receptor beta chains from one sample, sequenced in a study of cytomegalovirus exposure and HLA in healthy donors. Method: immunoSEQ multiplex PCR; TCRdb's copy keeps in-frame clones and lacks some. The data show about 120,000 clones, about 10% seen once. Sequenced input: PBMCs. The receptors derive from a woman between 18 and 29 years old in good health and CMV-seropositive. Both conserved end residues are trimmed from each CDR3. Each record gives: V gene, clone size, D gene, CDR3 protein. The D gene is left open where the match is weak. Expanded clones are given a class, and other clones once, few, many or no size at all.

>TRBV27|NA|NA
ASSFGGTQY
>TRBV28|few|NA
ASGHLRVVETQY
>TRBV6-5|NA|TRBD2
ASSYRTSGSYEQY
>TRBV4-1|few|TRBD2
ASSTRTSGSGVNEQF
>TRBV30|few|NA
AWSGKAGGGSYGYT
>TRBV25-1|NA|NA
ASSPQTPRALFYGYT
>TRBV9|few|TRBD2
ASSPRAGVLGEQY
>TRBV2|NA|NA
ASRMGALGEQY
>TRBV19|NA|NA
ASSIGDNRETQY
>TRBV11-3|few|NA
ASSSRMGLEQY
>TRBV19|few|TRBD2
ASSETSGRALGYIQY
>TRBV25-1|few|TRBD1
ASSETGAFQPQH
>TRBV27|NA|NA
ASGRTEAF
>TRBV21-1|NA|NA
ASSNLGQAYEQY
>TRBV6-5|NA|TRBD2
ASSMTSGSTYEQY